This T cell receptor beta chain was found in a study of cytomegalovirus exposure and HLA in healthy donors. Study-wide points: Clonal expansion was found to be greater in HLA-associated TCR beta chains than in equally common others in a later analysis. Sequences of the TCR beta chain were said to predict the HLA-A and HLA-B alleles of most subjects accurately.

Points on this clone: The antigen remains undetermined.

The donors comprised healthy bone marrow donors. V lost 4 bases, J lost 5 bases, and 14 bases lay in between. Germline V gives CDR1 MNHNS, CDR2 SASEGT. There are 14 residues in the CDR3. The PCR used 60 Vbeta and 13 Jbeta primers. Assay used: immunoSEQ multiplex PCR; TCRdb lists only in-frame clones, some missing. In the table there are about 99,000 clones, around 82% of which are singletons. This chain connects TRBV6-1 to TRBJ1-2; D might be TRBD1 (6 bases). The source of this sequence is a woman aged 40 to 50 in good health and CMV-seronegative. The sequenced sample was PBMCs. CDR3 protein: CASSVTGPPYGYTF. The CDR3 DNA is TGTGCCAGCAGTGTGACAGGACCGCCTTATGGCTACACCTTC.